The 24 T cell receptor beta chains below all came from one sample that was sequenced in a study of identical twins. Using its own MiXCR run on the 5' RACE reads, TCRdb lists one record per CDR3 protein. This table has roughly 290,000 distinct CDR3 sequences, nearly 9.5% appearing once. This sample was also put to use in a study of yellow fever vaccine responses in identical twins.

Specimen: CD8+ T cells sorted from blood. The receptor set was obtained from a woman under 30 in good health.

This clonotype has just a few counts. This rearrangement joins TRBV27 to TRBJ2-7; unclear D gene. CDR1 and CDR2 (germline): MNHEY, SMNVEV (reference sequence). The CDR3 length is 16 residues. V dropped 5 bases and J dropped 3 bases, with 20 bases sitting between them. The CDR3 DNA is TGTGCCAGCAGTCGGTTTCCTAGTAGGTTAGACTACGAGCAGTACTTC. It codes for CASSRFPSRLDYEQYF.

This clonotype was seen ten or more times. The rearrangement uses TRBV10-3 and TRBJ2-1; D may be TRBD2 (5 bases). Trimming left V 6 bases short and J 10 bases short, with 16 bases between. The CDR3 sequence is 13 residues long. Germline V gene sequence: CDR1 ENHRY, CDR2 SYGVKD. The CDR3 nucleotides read TGTGCCATCAGCCTCGGGGTTTCAGTGGAGCAGTTCTTC. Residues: CAISLGVSVEQFF.

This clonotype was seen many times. The CDR3 DNA sequence: TGTGCCAGCAGTCTCCCAAGGCCCATTACAGGGAATTTAGGTTACGAGCAGTACTTC. Protein: CASSLPRPITGNLGYEQYF. The genes are TRBV28 and TRBJ2-7, with D maybe TRBD1 (6 bases). This CDR3 comprises 19 residues. Germline V gene lookup returns CDR1 MDHEN and CDR2 SYDVKM. V lost 5 bases and J lost 4, with 30 bases in between.

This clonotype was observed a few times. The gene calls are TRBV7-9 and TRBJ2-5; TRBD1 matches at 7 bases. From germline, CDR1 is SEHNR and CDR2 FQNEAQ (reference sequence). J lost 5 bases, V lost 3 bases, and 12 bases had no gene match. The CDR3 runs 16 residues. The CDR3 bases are TGTGCCAGCAGCTTGCCCACAGGGGCCGCTTGGGAGACCCAGTACTTC. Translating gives CASSLPTGAAWETQYF.

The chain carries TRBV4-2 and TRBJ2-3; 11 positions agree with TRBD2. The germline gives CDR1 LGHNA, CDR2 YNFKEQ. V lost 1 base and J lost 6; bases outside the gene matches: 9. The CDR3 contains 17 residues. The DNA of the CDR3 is TGTGCCAGCAGCCAAGTTAGGGAAAGACTAGCGGGGGATACGCAGTATTTT. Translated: CASSQVRERLAGDTQYF.

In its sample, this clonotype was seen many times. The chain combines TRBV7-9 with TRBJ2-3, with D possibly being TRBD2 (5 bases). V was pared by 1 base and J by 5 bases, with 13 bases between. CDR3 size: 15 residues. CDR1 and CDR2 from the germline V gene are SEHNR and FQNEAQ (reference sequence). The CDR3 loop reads CASSLVRNEGDTQYF. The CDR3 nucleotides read TGTGCCAGCAGCTTAGTGCGGAACGAGGGAGATACGCAGTATTTT.

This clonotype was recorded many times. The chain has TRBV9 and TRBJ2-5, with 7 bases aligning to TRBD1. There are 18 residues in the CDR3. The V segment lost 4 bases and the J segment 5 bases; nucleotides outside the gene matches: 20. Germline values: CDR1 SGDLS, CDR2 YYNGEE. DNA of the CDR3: TGTGCCAGCAGCCCCCGCTCAACAGGGGACCCATTCGGGGAGACCCAGTACTTC. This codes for CASSPRSTGDPFGETQYF. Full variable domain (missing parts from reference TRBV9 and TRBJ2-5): DSGVTQTPKHLITATGQRVTLRCSPRSGDLSVYWYQQSLDQGLQFLIQYYNGEERAKGNILERFSAQQFPDLHSELNLSSLELGDSALYFCASSPRSTGDPFGETQYFGPGTRLLVL.

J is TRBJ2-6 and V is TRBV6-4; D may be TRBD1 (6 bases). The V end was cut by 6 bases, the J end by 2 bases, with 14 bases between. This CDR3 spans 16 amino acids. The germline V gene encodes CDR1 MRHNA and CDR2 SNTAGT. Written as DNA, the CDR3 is TGTGCCAGCAGCCCACAGGGACCTACTGGGGCCAACGTCCTGACTTTC. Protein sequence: CASSPQGPTGANVLTF.

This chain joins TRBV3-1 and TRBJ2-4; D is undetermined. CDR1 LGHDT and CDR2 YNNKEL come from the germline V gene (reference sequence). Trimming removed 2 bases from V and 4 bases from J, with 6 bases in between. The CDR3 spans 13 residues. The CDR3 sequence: CASSQPIKNIQYF. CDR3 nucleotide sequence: TGTGCCAGCAGCCAACCGATAAAAAACATTCAGTACTTC. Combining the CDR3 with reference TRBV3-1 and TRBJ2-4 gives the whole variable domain DTAVSQTPKYLVTQMGNDKSIKCEQNLGHDTMYWYKQDSKKFLKIMFSYNNKELIINETVPNRFSPKSPDKAHLNLHINSLELGDSAVYFCASSQPIKNIQYFGAGTRLSVL.

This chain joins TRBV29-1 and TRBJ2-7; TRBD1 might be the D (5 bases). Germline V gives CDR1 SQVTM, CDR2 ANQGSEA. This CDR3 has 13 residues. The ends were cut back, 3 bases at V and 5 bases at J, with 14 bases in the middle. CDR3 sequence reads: CSVEVLPDNEQYF. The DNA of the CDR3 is TGCAGCGTTGAGGTCCTTCCGGACAACGAGCAGTACTTC.

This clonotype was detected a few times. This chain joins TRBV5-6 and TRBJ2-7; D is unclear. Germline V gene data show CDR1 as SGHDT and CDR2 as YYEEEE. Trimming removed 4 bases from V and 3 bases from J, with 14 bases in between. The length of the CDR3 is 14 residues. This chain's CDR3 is CASSLGGILYEQYF. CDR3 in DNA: TGTGCCAGCAGCCTCGGCGGCATCCTCTACGAGCAGTACTTC. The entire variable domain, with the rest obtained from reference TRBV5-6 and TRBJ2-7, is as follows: DAGVTQSPTHLIKTRGQQVTLRCSPKSGHDTVSWYQQALGQGPQFIFQYYEEEERQRGNFPDRFSGHQFPNYSSELNVNALLLGDSALYLCASSLGGILYEQYFGPGTRLTVT.

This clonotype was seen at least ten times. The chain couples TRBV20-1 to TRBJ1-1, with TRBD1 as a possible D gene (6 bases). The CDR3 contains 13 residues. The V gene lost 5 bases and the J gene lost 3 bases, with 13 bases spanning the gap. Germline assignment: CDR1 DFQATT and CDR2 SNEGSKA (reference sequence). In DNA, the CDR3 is TGCAGTGCTCAAGGGGGTTCTCACACTGAAGCTTTCTTT. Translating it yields CSAQGGSHTEAFF.

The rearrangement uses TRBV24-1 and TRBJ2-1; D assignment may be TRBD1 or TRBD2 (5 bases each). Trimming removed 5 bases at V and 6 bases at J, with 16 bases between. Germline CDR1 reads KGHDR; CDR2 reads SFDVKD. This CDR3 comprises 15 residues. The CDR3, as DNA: TGTGCCACCAGTGTCTTGCTAGGGACCACCAATGAGCAGTTCTTC. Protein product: CATSVLLGTTNEQFF.

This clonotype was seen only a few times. CDR3 residues: CAWSGVNGTRVHNEQFF. In DNA, the CDR3 is TGTGCCTGGAGTGGCGTTAACGGGACTCGGGTCCACAATGAGCAGTTCTTC. The chain combines TRBV30 with TRBJ2-1; D is possibly TRBD2 (6 bases). The germline CDR1 and CDR2 sequences are GTSNPN and SVGIG (reference sequence). V shed 1 base and J shed 5 bases, with 21 bases lying between them. This CDR3 has 17 residues.

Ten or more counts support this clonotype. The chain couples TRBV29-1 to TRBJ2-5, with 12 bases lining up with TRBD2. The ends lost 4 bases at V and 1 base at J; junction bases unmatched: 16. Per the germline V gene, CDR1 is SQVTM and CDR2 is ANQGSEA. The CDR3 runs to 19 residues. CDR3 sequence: CSVGGTSGLRLVGQETQYF. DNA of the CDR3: TGCAGCGTTGGAGGGACTAGCGGGCTTCGGTTGGTCGGCCAAGAGACCCAGTACTTC.

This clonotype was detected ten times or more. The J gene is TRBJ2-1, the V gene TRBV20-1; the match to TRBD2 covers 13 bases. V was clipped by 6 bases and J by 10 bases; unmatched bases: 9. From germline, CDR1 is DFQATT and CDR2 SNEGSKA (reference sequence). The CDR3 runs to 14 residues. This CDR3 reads CSAPHSTSGREQFF. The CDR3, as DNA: TGCAGTGCGCCACACTCGACTAGCGGGAGGGAGCAGTTCTTC.

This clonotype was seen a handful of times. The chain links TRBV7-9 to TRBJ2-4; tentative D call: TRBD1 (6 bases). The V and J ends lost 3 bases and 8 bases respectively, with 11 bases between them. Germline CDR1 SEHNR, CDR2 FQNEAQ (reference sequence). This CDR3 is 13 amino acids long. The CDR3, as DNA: TGTGCCAGCAGCTTTAAGGGGGAAGACATTCAGTACTTC. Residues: CASSFKGEDIQYF.

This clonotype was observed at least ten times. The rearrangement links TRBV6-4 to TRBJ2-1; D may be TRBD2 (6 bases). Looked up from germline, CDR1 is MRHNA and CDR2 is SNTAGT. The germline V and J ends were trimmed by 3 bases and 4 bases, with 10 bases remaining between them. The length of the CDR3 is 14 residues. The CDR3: CASSDLAGYNEQFF. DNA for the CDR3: TGTGCCAGCAGTGATTTGGCGGGATACAATGAGCAGTTCTTC.

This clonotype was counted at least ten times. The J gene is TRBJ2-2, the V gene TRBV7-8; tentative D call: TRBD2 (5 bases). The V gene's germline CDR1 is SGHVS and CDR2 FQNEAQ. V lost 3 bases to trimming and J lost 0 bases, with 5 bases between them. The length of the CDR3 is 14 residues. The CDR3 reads CASSFGANTGELFF. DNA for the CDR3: TGTGCCAGCAGCTTCGGGGCGAACACCGGGGAGCTGTTTTTT.

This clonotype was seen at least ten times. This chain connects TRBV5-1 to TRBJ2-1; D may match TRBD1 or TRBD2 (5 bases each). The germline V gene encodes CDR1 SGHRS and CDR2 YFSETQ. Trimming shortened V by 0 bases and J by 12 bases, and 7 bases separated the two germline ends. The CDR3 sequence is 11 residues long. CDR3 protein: CASSLEGPQFF. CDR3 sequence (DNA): TGCGCCAGCAGCTTGGAGGGACCGCAGTTCTTC.

The CDR3 DNA reads TGTGCCAGCAGCCGGGACTATAGAGACAATGAGCAGTTCTTC. This encodes CASSRDYRDNEQFF. The chain combines TRBV7-6 with TRBJ2-1, with TRBD2 matching over 7 bases. The V gene's germline CDR1 is SGHVS and CDR2 FNYEAQ. V gave up 5 bases and J gave up 5 bases; unmatched junction bases: 6. The CDR3 extends over 14 amino acids.

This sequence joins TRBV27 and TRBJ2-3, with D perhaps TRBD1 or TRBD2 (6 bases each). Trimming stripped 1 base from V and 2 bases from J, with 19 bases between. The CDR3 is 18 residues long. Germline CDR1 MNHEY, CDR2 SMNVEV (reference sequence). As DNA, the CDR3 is TGTGCCAGCAGTTTATTAGCCTCTGGGGGGCACCACACAGATACGCAGTATTTT. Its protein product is CASSLLASGGHHTDTQYF.

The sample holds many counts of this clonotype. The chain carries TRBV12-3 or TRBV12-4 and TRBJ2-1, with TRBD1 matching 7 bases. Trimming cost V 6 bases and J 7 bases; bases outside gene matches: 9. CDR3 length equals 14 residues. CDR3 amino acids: CASRTGTVINEQFF. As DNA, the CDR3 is TGTGCCAGCAGGACCGGGACAGTTATAAATGAGCAGTTCTTC.

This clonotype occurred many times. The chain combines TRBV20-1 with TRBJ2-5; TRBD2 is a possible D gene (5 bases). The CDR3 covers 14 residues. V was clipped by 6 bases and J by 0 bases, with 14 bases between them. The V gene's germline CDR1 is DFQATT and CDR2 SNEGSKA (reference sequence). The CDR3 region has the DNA TGCAGTGCCTTTCGCCGGGAAAACCAAGAGACCCAGTACTTC. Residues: CSAFRRENQETQYF.